The 21 T cell receptor beta chains below come from one sample, sequenced in a study of cytomegalovirus exposure and HLA in healthy donors. PCR used 60 Vbeta primers and 13 Jbeta primers. Method: immunoSEQ multiplex PCR; TCRdb's copy keeps in-frame clones and lacks some. Counted here are some 150,000 clones, around 77% occurring once; the ten biggest clones make up roughly 3.5%. Sequencing was performed on PBMCs. Source of these receptors: a man aged 30 to 39 in good health and CMV-seropositive.

The rearrangement links TRBV27 to TRBJ2-3; 7 nucleotides match TRBD2. Germline V gene data show CDR1 as MNHEY and CDR2 as SMNVEV (reference sequence). V shed 5 bases and J 3 bases; nucleotides not matched to a gene: 11. The CDR3 consists of 16 residues. CDR3 sequence: CASSPQQTSSTDTQYF. As DNA, the CDR3 is TGTGCCAGCAGTCCCCAACAGACTAGCTCGACAGATACGCAGTATTTT.

The V and J genes are TRBV7-9 and TRBJ2-7, with 7 bases identical to TRBD1. V trimming: 1 base; J trimming: 4 bases; junction bases outside the gene matches: 4. Germline CDR1 is SEHNR and CDR2 is FQNEAQ (reference sequence). CDR3 length: 14 residues. The CDR3 DNA sequence: TGTGCCAGCAGCTTAGAACAGGGACAGTACGAGCAGTACTTC. It yields the protein CASSLEQGQYEQYF.

The CDR3 protein is CAWTGINYGYTF. In DNA, the CDR3 is TGTGCCTGGACAGGCATTAACTATGGCTACACCTTC. The gene calls are TRBV30 and TRBJ1-2; D gene unclear. The length of the CDR3 is 12 residues. The V and J ends lost 4 bases and 1 base respectively, with 7 bases between them. Germline V gene lookup returns CDR1 GTSNPN and CDR2 SVGIG (reference sequence). Variable domain in full (rest from reference TRBV30 and TRBJ1-2): SQTIHQWPATLVQPVGSPLSLECTVEGTSNPNLYWYRQAAGRGLQLLFYSVGIGQISSEVPQNLSASRPQDRQFILSSKKLLLSDSGFYLCAWTGINYGYTFGSGTRLTVV.

CDR3 loop: CASRPGQGTGSPLHF. In DNA form, the CDR3 reads TGTGCCAGCAGACCGGGACAGGGAACGGGTTCACCCCTCCACTTT. The J gene is TRBJ1-6, the V gene TRBV6-5, with 9 bases that match TRBD1. This CDR3 is built from 15 residues. Trimming cost V 6 bases and J 9 bases; bases outside gene matches: 9. Germline lookup yields CDR1 MNHEY and CDR2 SVGAGI.

The V and J genes are TRBV19 and TRBJ1-4; D gene ambiguous. Germline V gene data show CDR1 as LNHDA and CDR2 as SQIVND (reference sequence). Trimming pared 4 bases from V and 7 bases from J, leaving 10 bases between. The CDR3 length is 13 residues. The CDR3 coding sequence is TGTGCCAGTAGTAAGGGAGGGCGTGAAAAACTGTTTTTT. This translates into CASSKGGREKLFF.

Note on this clone: Within the sample, other DNA sequences also encode this same CDR3. V is TRBV6-1 and J is TRBJ1-3; D is ambiguous. Between the trimmed V and J ends, which lost 2 bases and 3 bases, there was a span of 8 bases. The CDR3 has 14 residues. Germline CDR1 is MNHNS and CDR2 is SASEGT. CDR3 region: CASSERGSGNTIYF. CDR3 nucleotides: TGTGCCAGCAGTGAAAGAGGGAGTGGAAACACCATATATTTT.

This rearrangement joins TRBV25-1 to TRBJ1-2; D is ambiguous. The V gene's germline CDR1 is MGHDK and CDR2 SYGVNS. The CDR3 runs to 11 residues. V shed 3 bases and J shed 5 bases, with 4 bases lying between them. The CDR3 DNA reads as TGTGCCAGCAGTGATCAATATGGCTACACCTTC. Amino acids: CASSDQYGYTF.

This rearrangement joins TRBV9 to TRBJ2-5; D uncertain. In germline, CDR1 is SGDLS, CDR2 YYNGEE. V lost 0 bases to trimming and J lost 5 bases, with 8 bases between them. The CDR3 is 13 residues long. The CDR3 spells CASSVAGEETQYF. CDR3 bases: TGTGCCAGCAGCGTAGCTGGAGAGGAGACCCAGTACTTC.

V and J are TRBV11-2 and TRBJ2-1, with 11 bases aligning to TRBD2. V lost 6 bases and J lost 6; bases outside the gene matches: 7. This CDR3 contains 15 residues. The V gene's germline CDR1 is SGHAT and CDR2 FQNNGV. The CDR3 sequence: CASRYTGTSGNEQFF. The CDR3 region has the DNA TGTGCCAGCAGGTATACCGGGACTAGCGGCAATGAGCAGTTCTTC.

The rearrangement links TRBV7-3 to TRBJ2-1; 10 bases line up with TRBD1. The CDR3 is 16 residues long. J lost 3 bases, V lost 2 bases, and 4 bases had no gene match. Per the germline V gene, CDR1 is SGHTA and CDR2 is FQGTGA. This CDR3 is CASSLRDRGYYNEQFF. For the CDR3, the DNA is TGTGCCAGCAGCTTACGGGACAGGGGATACTACAATGAGCAGTTCTTC.

The V gene is TRBV20-1, the J gene TRBJ1-2; no definite D call. Germline CDR1 is DFQATT and CDR2 is SNEGSKA (reference sequence). Trimming removed 6 bases at V and 8 bases at J, with 13 bases between. The CDR3 has 11 amino acids. CDR3 sequence: CSALGSGGYTF. DNA of the CDR3: TGCAGTGCATTAGGGAGTGGGGGCTACACCTTC.

The rearrangement links TRBV5-1 to TRBJ1-4, with 9 nucleotides matching TRBD1. The V and J ends lost 0 bases and 8 bases, in that order; junction bases with no gene match: 2. The CDR3 consists of 14 residues. CDR1 and CDR2 (germline): SGHRS, YFSETQ. In DNA form, the CDR3 reads TGCGCCAGCAGCTTGGGGACAGGGGTCGAAAAACTGTTTTTT. Translating it yields CASSLGTGVEKLFF.

The V call is TRBV7-6, the J call TRBJ2-5; 7 bases match TRBD1. Germline CDR1 and CDR2: SGHVS and FNYEAQ. The ends lost 5 bases at V and 5 bases at J; junction bases unmatched: 8. This CDR3 has 14 amino acids. The CDR3 DNA reads as TGTGCCAGCAGCCTCCGACAGGGCTTCGAGACCCAGTACTTC. This codes for CASSLRQGFETQYF. Variable domain in full (rest from reference TRBV7-6 and TRBJ2-5): GAGVSQSPRYKVTKRGQDVALRCDPISGHVSLYWYRQALGQGPEFLTYFNYEAQQDKSGLPNDRFSAERPEGSISTLTIQRTEQRDSAMYRCASSLRQGFETQYFGPGTRLLVL.

The chain combines TRBV18 with TRBJ2-5; TRBD1 aligns across 12 bases. Germline CDR1 KGHSH, CDR2 LQKENI. This CDR3 is built from 15 residues. The V gene end was trimmed by 6 bases and the J gene end by 5 bases; junction bases not matched to a gene: 7. The CDR3 DNA is TGTGCCAGCTCCCTCGGGACAGGGGGCAGTGAGACCCAGTACTTC. Encoded protein: CASSLGTGGSETQYF.

This clone appeared a few times. The rearrangement joins TRBV9 to TRBJ2-7; tentatively, D is TRBD2 (5 bases). The CDR3 spans 15 residues. CDR1 and CDR2 (germline): SGDLS, YYNGEE. V gave up 4 bases and J gave up 0 bases, with 14 bases separating them. The CDR3 reads CASSYSIGSSYEQYF. The CDR3 coding sequence is TGTGCCAGCAGCTACTCTATAGGGAGCTCCTACGAGCAGTACTTC.

V usage is TRBV30 and J usage is TRBJ2-3; 11 bases line up with TRBD2. CDR1 is GTSNPN, CDR2 SVGIG, per germline (reference sequence). The CDR3 loop spans 13 amino acids. V shed 4 bases and J 7 bases; nucleotides not matched to a gene: 4. CDR3 sequence (DNA): TGTGCCTGGACTAGCGGGGGGACCTATACGCAGTATTTT. This gives the protein CAWTSGGTYTQYF.

The chain uses TRBV9 and TRBJ2-5, with 9 bases that match TRBD1. There are 15 residues in the CDR3. Trimming took 4 bases from V and 2 from J; bases not matched to a gene: 6. Germline values: CDR1 SGDLS, CDR2 YYNGEE. This CDR3 is CASSRTGAAQETQYF. For the CDR3, the DNA is TGTGCCAGCAGCAGGACAGGGGCCGCTCAAGAGACCCAGTACTTC.

With respect to this clone: This specimen includes other DNA sequences encoding the same CDR3. The chain has TRBV9 and TRBJ2-2, with D possibly TRBD1 on 5 matching bases. The CDR3 consists of 14 residues. Trimming cost V 0 bases and J 4 bases, with 7 bases left between them. Germline values: CDR1 SGDLS, CDR2 YYNGEE. CDR3 sequence (DNA): TGTGCCAGCAGCGTAGGGGGCGGCACCGGGGAGCTGTTTTTT. It is translated as CASSVGGGTGELFF.

The chain has TRBV5-1 and TRBJ2-3, with D possibly matching TRBD1 (7 bases). The germline V gene has CDR1 SGHRS and CDR2 YFSETQ. The V end was cut by 0 bases, the J end by 3 bases, with 14 bases between. The CDR3 contains 16 residues. The CDR3 nucleotides read TGCGCCAGCAGCTTGGGCCCAGGGGGAGGAACAGATACGCAGTATTTT. It codes for CASSLGPGGGTDTQYF.

There are a few counts of this clone. This chain joins TRBV28 and TRBJ2-3, with 9 nucleotides matching TRBD2. Trimming at V came to 8 bases and at J to 1 base, leaving 7 bases not matched to a gene. CDR3 length: 15 residues. The germline V gene has CDR1 MDHEN and CDR2 SYDVKM. The CDR3: CASHPLAGRTDTQYF. In nucleotides, the CDR3 is TGTGCCAGCCACCCGCTAGCGGGGCGCACAGATACGCAGTATTTT.

This clone was counted between two and nine times. V is TRBV14 and J is TRBJ2-7; TRBD2 matches at 10 bases. V lost 5 bases and J lost 4; bases outside the gene matches: 8. CDR3 length equals 15 residues. Germline V gene lookup returns CDR1 SGHDN and CDR2 FVKESK. CDR3 in DNA: TGTGCCAGCAGCGAAGGTCTAGCGGGGGTATACGAGCAGTACTTC. It encodes CASSEGLAGVYEQYF.